A selection of T cell receptor beta chains follows, all from one sample in a study of blood T cell repertoires in COVID-19. Assay: immunoSEQ multiplex PCR; the TCRdb copy retains only in-frame clones and omits some. The table records more than 300,000 clones, 91% of them present only once. Sequencing input: peripheral blood. The receptors shown here come from a woman under 30 who had recovered from COVID-19. CDR3s include the opening cysteine and the closing phenylalanine or tryptophan. Each record gives: clone size, D gene, CDR3 length, J gene, V gene, CDR3 DNA, CDR3 protein. D genes are given only for firm matches. Clone size is shown for a subset of rows, as once, few, many or a class of expanded clone.

>once|TRBD2|16|TRBJ2-5|TRBV15
TGTGCCACCAGCAGCGACGAGCGGGAGGGCCAAGAGACCCAGTACTTC
CATSSDEREGQETQYF
>NA|NA|14|TRBJ2-1|TRBV11-2
TGTGCCAGCACCAGGCCGAGCTCCTACAATGAGCAGTTCTTC
CASTRPSSYNEQFF
>NA|NA|14|TRBJ2-2|TRBV29-1
TGCAGCGTTGCCCATTCAGGGTTCACCGGGGAGCTGTTTTTT
CSVAHSGFTGELFF
>once|NA|13|TRBJ2-2|TRBV5-4
TGTGCCAGCAGCTCCGACGGGACCGGGGAGCTGTTTTTT
CASSSDGTGELFF
>NA|TRBD1|12|TRBJ1-1|TRBV6-5
TGTGCCAGCAGTCCAGGGGGCACTGAAGCTTTCTTT
CASSPGGTEAFF
>NA|TRBD2|15|TRBJ2-3|TRBV4-3
TGCGCCAGCAGCCAAGGACTAGCGGGAGCAGATACGCAGTATTTT
CASSQGLAGADTQYF
>once|NA|13|TRBJ2-5|TRBV6-5
TGTGCCAGCAGTCCAACAGGGTCGGAGACCCAGTACTTC
CASSPTGSETQYF
>NA|TRBD1|14|TRBJ1-2|TRBV9
TGTGCCAGCAGCGGTCCTCAGGGGGTTGTTGGCTACACCTTC
CASSGPQGVVGYTF
>NA|TRBD1|14|TRBJ2-1|TRBV24-1
TGTGCCACCAGCCCGGGACAGGGGGCTAATGAGCAGTTCTTC
CATSPGQGANEQFF
>NA|TRBD2|16|TRBJ2-1|TRBV6-2/TRBV6-3
TGTGCCAGCAGCCTGCTGAGCGGGAGGGCTGGGAATGAGCAGTTCTTC
CASSLLSGRAGNEQFF
>NA|TRBD1|13|TRBJ1-1|TRBV6-4
TGTGCCAGCAGTGACTCAGGACAGGGTAGAGCTTTCTTT
CASSDSGQGRAFF
>NA|TRBD1|15|TRBJ1-2|TRBV3-1/TRBV3-2
TGTGCCAGCAGCCAAGGGGACAGAGACAACTATGGCTACACCTTC
CASSQGDRDNYGYTF
>NA|NA|14|TRBJ1-2|TRBV7-9
TGTGCCAGCACCAGATCTTCAGGGGACTATGGCTACACCTTC
CASTRSSGDYGYTF
>NA|TRBD1|15|TRBJ2-2|TRBV19
TGTGCCAGTAGCCCCGGGACAGGGGGCACCGGGGAGCTGTTTTTT
CASSPGTGGTGELFF
>NA|NA|18|TRBJ2-3|TRBV25-1
TGTGCCAGCAGTGAATTCGGAGGGCTAGCGACGGTAACCGATACGCAGTATTTT
CASSEFGGLATVTDTQYF
>NA|NA|16|TRBJ2-3|TRBV5-1
TGCGCCAGCAGCTTGGGGGCAGGGGATAGCACAGATACGCAGTATTTT
CASSLGAGDSTDTQYF
>NA|TRBD1|13|TRBJ2-2|TRBV29-1
TGCAGCGTCCCGGGACAGGGGTTCGGGGAGCTGTTTTTT
CSVPGQGFGELFF
>NA|NA|12|TRBJ2-5|TRBV12-3/TRBV12-4
TGTGCCAGCAGTTTTTATGTTGAGACCCAGTACTTC
CASSFYVETQYF
>NA|TRBD2|17|TRBJ2-1|TRBV6-2/TRBV6-3
TGTGCCAGCAGTTACTTACCCGGGACTAGCGAAGGGAATGAGCAGTTCTTC
CASSYLPGTSEGNEQFF
>NA|NA|14|TRBJ2-3|TRBV10-3
TGTGCCATCAGTGAGACAGGTCAGACAGATACGCAGTATTTT
CAISETGQTDTQYF
>NA|NA|14|TRBJ2-1|TRBV29-1
TGCAGCGTTGTAGCCAGGGGCTCCTACAATGAGCAGTTCTTC
CSVVARGSYNEQFF
>NA|NA|15|TRBJ1-2|TRBV6-1
TGTGCCAGCAGTGAAGATCCGCACCTACCTCATGGCTACACCTTC
CASSEDPHLPHGYTF
>NA|NA|16|TRBJ2-3|TRBV4-3
TGCGCCAGCAGCCCAAACCTAGCGTACCGCACAGATACGCAGTATTTT
CASSPNLAYRTDTQYF
>NA|TRBD1|15|TRBJ2-5|TRBV15
TGTGCCACCAGCCGGCGACAGGGGGCGGGAGAGACCCAGTACTTC
CATSRRQGAGETQYF
>NA|NA|14|TRBJ2-1|TRBV5-6
TGTGCCAGCAGCGGAAGGGGGAACTACAATGAGCAGTTCTTC
CASSGRGNYNEQFF
>NA|TRBD2|17|TRBJ2-2|TRBV6-7
TGTGCCAGCAGTCAAAGGGGACTAGCGACGAACACCGGGGAGCTGTTTTTT
CASSQRGLATNTGELFF
>NA|NA|15|TRBJ2-1|TRBV6-2/TRBV6-3
TGTGCCAGCAGCCCGGGGCTAGCGCTTTACAATGAGCAGTTCTTC
CASSPGLALYNEQFF
>NA|NA|16|TRBJ1-2|TRBV10-2
TGCGCCAGCAGTGAATCGAGGGAACGGAGGGGCTATAGATACACCTTC
CASSESRERRGYRYTF
>NA|NA|17|TRBJ2-3|TRBV5-1
TGCGCCAGCAGCTTGGGCGGACATAAGTCTTTCGGGGATACGCAGTATTTT
CASSLGGHKSFGDTQYF
>NA|NA|16|TRBJ2-1|TRBV4-3
TGCGCCAGCAGCCAAGATAAACGGAGCTCCTACAATGAGCAGTTCTTC
CASSQDKRSSYNEQFF
>NA|NA|12|TRBJ1-2|TRBV21-1
TGTGCCAGCAGGACAGGGGGGGATGGCTACACCTTC
CASRTGGDGYTF
>NA|TRBD1|15|TRBJ1-1|TRBV10-3
TGTGCCATCAGTGCTCAGGGGGGAACGGGCACTGAAGCTTTCTTT
CAISAQGGTGTEAFF